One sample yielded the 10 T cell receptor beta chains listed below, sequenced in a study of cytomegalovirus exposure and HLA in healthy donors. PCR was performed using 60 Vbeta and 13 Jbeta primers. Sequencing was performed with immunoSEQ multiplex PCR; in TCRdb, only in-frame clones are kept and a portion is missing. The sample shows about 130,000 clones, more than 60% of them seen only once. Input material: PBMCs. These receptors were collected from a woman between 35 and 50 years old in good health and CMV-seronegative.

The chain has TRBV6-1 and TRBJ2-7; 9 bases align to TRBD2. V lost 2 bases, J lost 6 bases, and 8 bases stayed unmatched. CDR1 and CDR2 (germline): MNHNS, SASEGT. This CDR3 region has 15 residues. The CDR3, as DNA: TGTGCCAGCAGTGAAATTGGCGGGGGGGCCATCGAGCAGTACTTC. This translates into CASSEIGGGAIEQYF.

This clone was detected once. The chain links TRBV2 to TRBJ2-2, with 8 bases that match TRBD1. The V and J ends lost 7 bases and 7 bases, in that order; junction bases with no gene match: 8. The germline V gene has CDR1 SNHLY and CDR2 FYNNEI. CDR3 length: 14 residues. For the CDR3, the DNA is TGTGCCAGCATTCTGACAGGGGTTGGCGGGGAGCTGTTTTTT. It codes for CASILTGVGGELFF.

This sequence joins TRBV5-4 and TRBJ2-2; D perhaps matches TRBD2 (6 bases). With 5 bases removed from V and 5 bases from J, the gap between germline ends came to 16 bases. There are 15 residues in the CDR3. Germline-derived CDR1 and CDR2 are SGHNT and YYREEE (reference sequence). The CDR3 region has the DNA TGTGCCAGCAGTTCCCGGGGGTTTTATACCGGGGAGCTGTTTTTT. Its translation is CASSSRGFYTGELFF.

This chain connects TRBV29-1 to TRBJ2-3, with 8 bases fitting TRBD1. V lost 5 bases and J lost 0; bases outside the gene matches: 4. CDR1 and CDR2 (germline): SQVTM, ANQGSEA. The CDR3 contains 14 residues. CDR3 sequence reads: CSVRQGSSTDTQYF. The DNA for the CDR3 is TGCAGCGTTCGACAGGGGTCCAGCACAGATACGCAGTATTTT.

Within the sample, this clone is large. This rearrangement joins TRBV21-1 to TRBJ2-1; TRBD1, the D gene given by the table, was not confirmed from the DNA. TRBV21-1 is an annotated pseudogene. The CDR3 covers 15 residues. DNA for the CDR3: TGTGCCAGCAGCAACGTGTCAGGGGTCAACAATGAGCAGTTCTTC. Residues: CASSNVSGVNNEQFF.

As DNA, the CDR3 is TGTGCCTGGGGGCGCCCCCTCGCGGGGGCCGCGGTGGGGGAGCAGTTCTTC. It translates to CAWGRPLAGAAVGEQFF. This rearrangement joins TRBV30 to TRBJ2-1; weak D call: TRBD2 (7 bases). CDR1 GTSNPN and CDR2 SVGIG come from the germline V gene (reference sequence). The CDR3 extends over 17 amino acids. Trimming left V 5 bases short and J 10 bases short, with 30 bases between.

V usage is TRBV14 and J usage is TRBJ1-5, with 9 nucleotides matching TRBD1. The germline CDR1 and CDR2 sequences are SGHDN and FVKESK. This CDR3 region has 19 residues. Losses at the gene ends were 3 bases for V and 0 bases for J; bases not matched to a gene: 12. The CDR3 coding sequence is TGTGCCAGCAGCCAGAACAGGGGGCACGACGACTATAGCAATCAGCCCCAGCATTTT. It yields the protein CASSQNRGHDDYSNQPQHF. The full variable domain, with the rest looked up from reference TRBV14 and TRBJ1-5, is EAGVTQFPSHSVIEKGQTVTLRCDPISGHDNLYWYRRVMGKEIKFLLHFVKESKQDESGMPNNRFLAERTGGTYSTLKVQPAELEDSGVYFCASSQNRGHDDYSNQPQHFGDGTRLSIL.

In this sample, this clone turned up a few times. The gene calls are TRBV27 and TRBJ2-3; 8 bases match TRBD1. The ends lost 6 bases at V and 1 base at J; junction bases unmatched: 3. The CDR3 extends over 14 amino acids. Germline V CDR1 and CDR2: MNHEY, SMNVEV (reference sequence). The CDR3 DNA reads TGTGCCAGCAGCCAGGACAGGGGCACAGATACGCAGTATTTT. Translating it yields CASSQDRGTDTQYF.

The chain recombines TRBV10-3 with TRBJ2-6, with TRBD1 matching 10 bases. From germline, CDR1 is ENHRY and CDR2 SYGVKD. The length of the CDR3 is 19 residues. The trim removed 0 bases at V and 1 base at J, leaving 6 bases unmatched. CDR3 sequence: CAISESGGTGVSGANVLTF. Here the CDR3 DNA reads TGTGCCATCAGTGAGTCGGGCGGGACAGGGGTTTCTGGGGCCAACGTCCTGACTTTC.

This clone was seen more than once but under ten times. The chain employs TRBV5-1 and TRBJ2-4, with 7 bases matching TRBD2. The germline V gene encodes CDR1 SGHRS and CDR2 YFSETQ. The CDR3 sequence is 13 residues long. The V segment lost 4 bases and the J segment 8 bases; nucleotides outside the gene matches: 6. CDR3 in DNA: TGCGCCAGCAGCGGGACGGCGGGGGACATTCAGTACTTC. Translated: CASSGTAGDIQYF.